This T cell receptor (beta chain) was sequenced for a study of OX40 agonist ivuxolimab in advanced cancers. Whole-study results and caveats: Expanded peripheral T cell antigen specificity was not determined.

The germline CDR1 and CDR2 sequences are MNHEY and SVGAGI. This CDR3 is built from 14 residues. Trimming pared 6 bases from V and 2 bases from J, leaving 13 bases between. Sampled blood was obtained at baseline, cycle 4 day 1, and cycle 7 day 1. The assay was immunoSEQ multiplex PCR, and TCRdb's table has in-frame clones only and misses some. The repertoire holds some 20,000 clones, less than 85% seen once, with about 47% in the top ten. Remarks on this clone: What it binds is unknown.

This receptor was obtained from an adult with an advanced solid tumor such as melanoma, head and neck, liver or kidney cancer. This chain joins TRBV6-5 and TRBJ1-2; D remains unclear. The sample in question was CD4+ or CD8+ T cells sorted from blood, obtained in a trial of the OX40 agonist ivuxolimab. The CDR3 is CASSLFVGNYGYTF. CDR3 DNA sequence: TGTGCCAGCAGCCTCTTCGTGGGCAACTATGGCTACACCTTC.